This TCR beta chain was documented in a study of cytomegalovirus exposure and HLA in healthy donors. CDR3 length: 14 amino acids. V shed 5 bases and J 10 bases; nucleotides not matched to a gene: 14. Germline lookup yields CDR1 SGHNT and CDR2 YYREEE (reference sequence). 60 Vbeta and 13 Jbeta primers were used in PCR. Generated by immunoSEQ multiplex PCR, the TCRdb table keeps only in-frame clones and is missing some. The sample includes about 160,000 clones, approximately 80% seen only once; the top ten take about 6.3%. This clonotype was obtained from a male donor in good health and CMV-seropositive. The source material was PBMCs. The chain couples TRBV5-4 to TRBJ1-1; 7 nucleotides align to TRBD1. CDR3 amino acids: CASRPGTARYGAFF. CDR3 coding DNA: TGTGCCAGCAGGCCCGGGACAGCCCGATATGGAGCTTTCTTT.